Presented here are 25 T cell receptor beta chains from one specimen sequenced in a study of PD-1 blockade in mismatch repair-deficient tumors. Antigens of these TCRs are unknown. Sequencing was performed with immunoSEQ multiplex PCR; in TCRdb, only in-frame clones are kept and a portion is missing. Among 13,000 to 15,000 clones listed, roughly 80% were seen once. Stated time point: approximately 10-day in vitro stimulation with candidate neoantigen peptide 4. The starting material was cells cultured in vitro, obtained from a patient treated with pembrolizumab. The receptors originated from an adult with mismatch repair-deficient cancer.

The rearrangement links TRBV5-4 to TRBJ1-6; 9 bases are a match to TRBD1. Germline CDR1 and CDR2: SGHNT and YYREEE (reference sequence). The V segment lost 3 bases and the J segment 2 bases; nucleotides outside the gene matches: 6. The CDR3 runs to 17 residues. The CDR3 protein is CASSSPGQGPYNSPLHF. The CDR3 region has the DNA TGTGCCAGCAGCTCTCCGGGACAGGGACCCTATAATTCACCCCTCCACTTT. The full variable domain, rest sourced from reference TRBV5-4 and TRBJ1-6, is ETGVTQSPTHLIKTRGQQVTLRCSSQSGHNTVSWYQQALGQGPQFIFQYYREEENGRGNFPPRFSGLQFPNYSSELNVNALELDDSALYLCASSSPGQGPYNSPLHFGNGTRLTVT.

In its sample, this clone was seen a few times. V is TRBV6-5 and J is TRBJ1-2; D call uncertain. Per germline, CDR1 MNHEY and CDR2 SVGAGI. This CDR3 is built from 12 residues. V was clipped by 6 bases and J by 9 bases, with 14 bases between them. The CDR3 loop is CASSRFLSSYTF. The CDR3 region has the DNA TGTGCCAGCAGCCGCTTTTTAAGCAGCTACACCTTC.

This chain joins TRBV7-2 and TRBJ2-7; D is possibly TRBD2 (6 bases). The CDR3 spans 16 residues. V lost 0 bases and J lost 2, with 14 bases in between. Per the germline V gene, CDR1 is SGHTA and CDR2 is FQGNSA. CDR3 protein: CASSLAPGTVTYEQYF. In DNA form, the CDR3 reads TGTGCCAGCAGCTTAGCTCCCGGGACTGTTACCTACGAGCAGTACTTC.

The V and J genes are TRBV7-9 and TRBJ2-7; D not certain. Germline assignment: CDR1 SEHNR and CDR2 FQNEAQ (reference sequence). V lost 1 base, J lost 4 bases, and 5 bases lay in between. The length of the CDR3 is 12 residues. This CDR3 is CASSLVVYEQYF. CDR3 in DNA: TGTGCCAGCAGCTTAGTGGTGTACGAGCAGTACTTC.

V gene TRBV5-4 combines with J gene TRBJ1-2, with no clear D. This CDR3 spans 14 amino acids. V was clipped by 2 bases and J by 4 bases, with 12 bases between them. Per germline, CDR1 SGHNT and CDR2 YYREEE (reference sequence). The CDR3 here is CASSFSVGIYGYTF. The CDR3 nucleotides are TGTGCCAGCAGCTTTTCGGTGGGAATCTATGGCTACACCTTC.

The gene calls are TRBV2 and TRBJ1-1, with D hard to call. The germline V and J ends were trimmed by 5 bases and 1 base, with 14 bases remaining between them. Germline V gives CDR1 SNHLY, CDR2 FYNNEI. The CDR3 has 15 amino acids. CDR3 nucleotide sequence: TGTGCCAGCAGTTCCCGACGGATTGCGAACACTGAAGCTTTCTTT. It yields the protein CASSSRRIANTEAFF.

The chain has TRBV10-2 and TRBJ1-2; D is perhaps TRBD1 (5 bases). Germline CDR1 WSHSY, CDR2 SAAADI. The CDR3 has 15 residues. V was pared by 6 bases and J by 4 bases, with 18 bases between. The DNA for the CDR3 is TGCGCCAGCAGAGGAGGCGGGCAGGGAGCCTATGGCTACACCTTC. Translation: CASRGGGQGAYGYTF.

The CDR3 protein is CASSLSGTGGHEQYF. The CDR3 DNA reads TGTGCCAGCTCACTTTCCGGGACAGGGGGGCACGAGCAGTACTTC. The V call is TRBV18, the J call TRBJ2-7, with TRBD1 matching 11 bases. The V gene's germline CDR1 is KGHSH and CDR2 LQKENI. V shed 4 bases, J shed 5 bases, and the junction held 7 bases outside the gene matches. This CDR3 has 15 amino acids.

About this clone itself: A junction end diverges from the germline sequence, so it may reflect a read error. The chain recombines TRBV28 with TRBJ2-3, with 7 bases fitting TRBD2. The CDR3 spans 14 residues. The germline V gene encodes CDR1 MDHEN and CDR2 SYDVKM. CDR3 in amino acids: CAGSFRGRAYTQYF. The CDR3 DNA reads TGTGCCGGCAGTTTTCGGGGGAGGGCATATACGCAGTATTTT.

The chain couples TRBV5-6 to TRBJ1-1, with D possibly TRBD1 on 5 matching bases. The V gene lost 2 bases and the J gene lost 4 bases, with 9 bases spanning the gap. The CDR3 consists of 13 residues. Germline V lookup: CDR1 SGHDT, CDR2 YYEEEE. This CDR3 is CASSLWGITEAFF. CDR3 in DNA: TGTGCCAGCAGCTTATGGGGGATCACTGAAGCTTTCTTT. The variable domain in full, with the rest retrieved from reference TRBV5-6 and TRBJ1-1, is DAGVTQSPTHLIKTRGQQVTLRCSPKSGHDTVSWYQQALGQGPQFIFQYYEEEERQRGNFPDRFSGHQFPNYSSELNVNALLLGDSALYLCASSLWGITEAFFGQGTRLTVV.

This clone was seen a few times. The chain couples TRBV27 to TRBJ2-1; no clear D gene. V lost 5 bases to trimming and J lost 5 bases, with 13 bases between them. The germline V gene has CDR1 MNHEY and CDR2 SMNVEV (reference sequence). CDR3 length equals 14 residues. Here the CDR3 DNA reads TGTGCCAGCAGTCCGCGCCCTAAGGACAATGAGCAGTTCTTC. This sequence encodes CASSPRPKDNEQFF.

The chain carries TRBV15 and TRBJ2-3; 7 positions agree with TRBD2. Germline trimming cut 7 bases from V and 3 bases from J; bases unmatched to any gene: 4. This CDR3 contains 13 residues. Per the germline V gene, CDR1 is LNHNV and CDR2 is YYDKDF (reference sequence). The CDR3 sequence: CATTGRETDTQYF. The CDR3 nucleotides read TGTGCCACCACAGGGAGGGAAACAGATACGCAGTATTTT.

The rearrangement links TRBV5-1 to TRBJ2-1, with 10 positions matching TRBD2. Unmatched junction bases numbered 2, after V lost 0 bases and J lost 8 bases. The CDR3 loop spans 14 amino acids. From germline, CDR1 is SGHRS and CDR2 YFSETQ. As DNA, the CDR3 is TGCGCCAGCAGCTTGGCTAGCGGGAGCTATGAGCAGTTCTTC. Translating gives CASSLASGSYEQFF.

The chain has TRBV30 and TRBJ2-2, with 10 bases matching TRBD2. This CDR3 has 15 amino acids. CDR1 is GTSNPN and CDR2 is SVGIG in the germline V gene (reference sequence). The ends lost 4 bases at V and 7 bases at J; junction bases unmatched: 9. CDR3 sequence (DNA): TGTGCCTGGACTAGTCCTAGCGGGAGTATCGGGGAGCTGTTTTTT. It translates to CAWTSPSGSIGELFF.

This chain links TRBV27 with TRBJ2-3; 10 bases agree with TRBD1. Germline V gives CDR1 MNHEY, CDR2 SMNVEV (reference sequence). The CDR3 loop spans 16 amino acids. Trimming removed 6 bases from V and 3 bases from J; junction bases left unmatched: 9. The CDR3 protein is CASRLRDRGKTDTQYF. As DNA, the CDR3 is TGTGCCAGCAGACTAAGGGACAGGGGTAAGACAGATACGCAGTATTTT.

The V call is TRBV9, the J call TRBJ2-3; 14 nucleotides align to TRBD2. Looked up from germline, CDR1 is SGDLS and CDR2 is YYNGEE. CDR3 length equals 16 residues. Trimming took 4 bases from V and 6 from J; bases not matched to a gene: 7. CDR3 in DNA: TGTGCCAGCAGCAAAGGGACTAGCGGGAGTATGGATACGCAGTATTTT. It is translated as CASSKGTSGSMDTQYF.

The DNA for the CDR3 is TGTGCCAGCAGTGACTTGGTGGGTTCACCCCTCCACTTT. This gives the protein CASSDLVGSPLHF. The chain is built from TRBV7-9 and TRBJ1-6; D uncertain. The CDR3 consists of 13 residues. CDR1 is SEHNR, CDR2 FQNEAQ, per germline (reference sequence). V was trimmed by 6 bases and J by 9 bases, leaving 12 bases between them.

The chain combines TRBV19 with TRBJ1-5, with D perhaps matching TRBD1 (5 bases). This CDR3 contains 15 residues. Germline V gives CDR1 LNHDA, CDR2 SQIVND (reference sequence). V dropped 6 bases and J dropped 7 bases, with 19 bases sitting between them. The CDR3 DNA sequence: TGTGCCAGTAGCTTGGATGACAGACCCTGGCAGCCCCAGCATTTT. Its translation: CASSLDDRPWQPQHF.

This rearrangement joins TRBV5-6 to TRBJ1-1; the match to TRBD1 covers 8 bases. Germline CDR1 reads SGHDT; CDR2 reads YYEEEE. The V gene end was trimmed by 5 bases and the J gene end by 5 bases; junction bases not matched to a gene: 14. The CDR3 loop spans 16 amino acids. The CDR3 spells CASSRLGQGARTEAFF. CDR3 nucleotides: TGTGCCAGCAGTCGATTGGGGCAGGGGGCGCGAACTGAAGCTTTCTTT.

This clone was detected once. V usage is TRBV28 and J usage is TRBJ2-7; 8 nucleotides align to TRBD2. Germline lookup yields CDR1 MDHEN and CDR2 SYDVKM. This CDR3 is 14 amino acids long. Germline trimming cut 5 bases from V and 7 bases from J; bases unmatched to any gene: 10. The CDR3 protein is CASSPLAATREQYF. CDR3 coding DNA: TGTGCCAGCAGTCCACTAGCGGCCACCCGGGAGCAGTACTTC.

The V and J genes are TRBV7-7 and TRBJ2-1; D not resolved. Germline V gene sequence: CDR1 SSHAT, CDR2 FNYEAQ (reference sequence). The CDR3 loop spans 13 amino acids. The V gene lost 3 bases and the J gene lost 7 bases, with 10 bases spanning the gap. The CDR3 spells CASSFLGVNEQFF. The CDR3 DNA is TGTGCCAGCAGCTTTTTGGGCGTTAATGAGCAGTTCTTC.

The V and J genes are TRBV6-5 and TRBJ2-5; D call uncertain. Germline values: CDR1 MNHEY, CDR2 SVGAGI. CDR3 length equals 13 residues. Trimming left V 0 bases short and J 4 bases short, with 6 bases between. The CDR3, as DNA: TGTGCCAGCAGTTACTCCTGGGGAGAGACCCAGTACTTC. Protein: CASSYSWGETQYF.

The J gene is TRBJ2-7, the V gene TRBV2, with 7 bases matching TRBD1. Germline V gene data show CDR1 as SNHLY and CDR2 as FYNNEI. The length of the CDR3 is 13 residues. Trimming removed 1 base from V and 5 bases from J; junction bases left unmatched: 2. The CDR3 nucleotides read TGTGCCAGCAGTGAAGTGACAGGGAACGAGCAGTACTTC. This sequence encodes CASSEVTGNEQYF.

The chain uses TRBV28 and TRBJ1-4, with D maybe TRBD1 (5 bases). V lost 5 bases, J lost 8 bases, and 12 bases lay in between. The CDR3 contains 13 residues. CDR1 and CDR2 from the germline V gene are MDHEN and SYDVKM. The CDR3 nucleotides are TGTGCCAGCAGTGCCGGGACGGGGGAAAAACTGTTTTTT. It yields the protein CASSAGTGEKLFF.

The chain has TRBV28 and TRBJ2-3; 10 bases are a match to TRBD2. CDR1 is MDHEN, CDR2 SYDVKM, per germline. This CDR3 has 16 amino acids. V was pared by 2 bases and J by 4 bases, with 6 bases of the junction left unmatched. The CDR3, as DNA: TGTGCCAGCAGTTTAATTGGAGCGGGAGGGGCAGATACGCAGTATTTT. This gives the protein CASSLIGAGGADTQYF.